This T cell receptor beta chain comes out of a study of shared clonotypes between healthy human individuals. Study-wide points: Larger estimated richness was generally seen in naive subsets than in memory subsets. Clonotypes shared by all four sorted-subset donors had higher generation probabilities than non-shared clonotypes.

As concerns this clone: No antigen is known for it.

The CDR3 is 12 residues long. From germline, CDR1 is SNHLY and CDR2 FYNNEI. Trimming shortened V by 6 bases and J by 1 base, and 3 bases separated the two germline ends. The data were produced by immunoSEQ multiplex PCR, yet TCRdb's version contains in-frame clones alone and is incomplete. The sample has fewer than 1.6 million clones, less than 99% seen once. The chain carries TRBV2 and TRBJ2-2; D is undetermined. Sequencing used naive CD4+ T cells sorted from blood. Indicated subset: CD45RA+ positively selected. The receptor was isolated from a man younger than 40 in good health. The CDR3: CASRGNTGELFF. CDR3 bases: TGTGCCAGCAGAGGGAACACCGGGGAGCTGTTTTTT.